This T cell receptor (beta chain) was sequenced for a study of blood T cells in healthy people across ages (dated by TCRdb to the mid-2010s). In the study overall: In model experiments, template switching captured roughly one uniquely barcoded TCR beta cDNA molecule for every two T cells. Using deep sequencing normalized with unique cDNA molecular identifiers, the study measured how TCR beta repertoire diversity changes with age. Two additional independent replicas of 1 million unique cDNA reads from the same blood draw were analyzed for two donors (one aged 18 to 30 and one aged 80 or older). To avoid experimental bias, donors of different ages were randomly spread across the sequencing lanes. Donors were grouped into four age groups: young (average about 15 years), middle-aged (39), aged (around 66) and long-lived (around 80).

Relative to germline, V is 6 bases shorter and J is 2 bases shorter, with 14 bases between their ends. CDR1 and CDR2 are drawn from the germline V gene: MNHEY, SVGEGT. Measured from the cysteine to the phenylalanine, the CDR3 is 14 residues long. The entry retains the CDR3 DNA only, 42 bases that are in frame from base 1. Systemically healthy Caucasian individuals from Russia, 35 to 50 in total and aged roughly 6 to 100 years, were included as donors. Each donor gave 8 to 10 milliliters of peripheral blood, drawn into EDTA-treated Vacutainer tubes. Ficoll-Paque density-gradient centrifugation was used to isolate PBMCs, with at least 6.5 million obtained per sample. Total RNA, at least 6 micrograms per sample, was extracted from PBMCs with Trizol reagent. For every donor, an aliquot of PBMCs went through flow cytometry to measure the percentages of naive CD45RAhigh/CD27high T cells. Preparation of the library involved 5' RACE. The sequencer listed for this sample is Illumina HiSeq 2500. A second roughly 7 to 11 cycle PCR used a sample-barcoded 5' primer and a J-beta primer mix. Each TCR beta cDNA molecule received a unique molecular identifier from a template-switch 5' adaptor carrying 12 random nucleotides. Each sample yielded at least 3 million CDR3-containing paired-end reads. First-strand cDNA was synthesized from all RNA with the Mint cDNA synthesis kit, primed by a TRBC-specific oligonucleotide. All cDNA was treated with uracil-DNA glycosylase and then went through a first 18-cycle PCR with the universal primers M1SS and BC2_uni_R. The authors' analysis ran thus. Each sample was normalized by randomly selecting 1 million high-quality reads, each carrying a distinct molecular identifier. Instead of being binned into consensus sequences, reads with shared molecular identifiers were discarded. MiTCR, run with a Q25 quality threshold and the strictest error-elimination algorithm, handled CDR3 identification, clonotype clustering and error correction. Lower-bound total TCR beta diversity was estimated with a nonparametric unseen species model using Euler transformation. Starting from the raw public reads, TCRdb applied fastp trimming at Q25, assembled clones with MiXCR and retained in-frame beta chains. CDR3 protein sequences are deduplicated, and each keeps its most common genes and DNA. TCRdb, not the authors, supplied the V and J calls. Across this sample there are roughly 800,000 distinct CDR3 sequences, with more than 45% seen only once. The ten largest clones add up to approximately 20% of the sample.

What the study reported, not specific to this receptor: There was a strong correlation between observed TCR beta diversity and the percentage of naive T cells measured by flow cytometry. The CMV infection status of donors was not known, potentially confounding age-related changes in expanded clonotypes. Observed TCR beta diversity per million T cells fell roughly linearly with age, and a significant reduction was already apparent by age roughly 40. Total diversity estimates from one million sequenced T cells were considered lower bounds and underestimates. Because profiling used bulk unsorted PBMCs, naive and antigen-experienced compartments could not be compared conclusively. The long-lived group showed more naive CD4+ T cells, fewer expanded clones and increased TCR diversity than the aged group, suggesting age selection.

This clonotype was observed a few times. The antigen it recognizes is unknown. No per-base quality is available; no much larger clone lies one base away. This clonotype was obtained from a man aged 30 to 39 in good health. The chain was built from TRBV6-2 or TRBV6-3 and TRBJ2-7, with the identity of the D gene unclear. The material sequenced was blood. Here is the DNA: TGTGCCAGCAGCCAGCTTACAGCTACCTACGAGCAGTACTTC. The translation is CASSQLTATYEQYF.